The 27 T cell receptor beta chains presented below share a single source sample, sequenced in a study of blood T cell repertoires in COVID-19. Measured with immunoSEQ multiplex PCR; TCRdb has only the in-frame clones, and not every one. There are some 200,000 clones in the sample; over 75% occur only once, and 5.5% to 7% lies in the top ten. The specimen sequenced was peripheral blood. These receptors were collected from an elderly man with acute or convalescent COVID-19.

This sequence joins TRBV5-1 and TRBJ2-5; TRBD1 might be the D (6 bases). V gave up 3 bases and J gave up 9 bases, with 21 bases separating them. The CDR3 loop spans 15 amino acids. CDR1 SGHRS and CDR2 YFSETQ come from the germline V gene. The CDR3 nucleotides are TGCGCCAGCAGCTGGGGCACAGGGATGGGTACGGCCCAGTACTTC. Protein sequence: CASSWGTGMGTAQYF. Looking up the rest from reference TRBV5-1 and TRBJ2-5 gives the full variable domain: KAGVTQTPRYLIKTRGQQVTLSCSPISGHRSVSWYQQTPGQGLQFLFEYFSETQRNKGNFPGRFSGRQFSNSRSEMNVSTLELGDSALYLCASSWGTGMGTAQYFGPGTRLLVL.

The rearrangement links TRBV12-3 or TRBV12-4 to TRBJ2-7; 10 nucleotides align to TRBD1. J lost 6 bases, V lost 5 bases, and 4 bases had no gene match. The CDR3 totals 13 residues. CDR3 sequence reads: CASSPGQGSEQYV. As DNA, the CDR3 is TGTGCCAGCAGTCCGGGACAGGGGAGCGAGCAGTACGTC.

V is TRBV27 and J is TRBJ2-3, with 9 bases that match TRBD2. The germline V gene encodes CDR1 MNHEY and CDR2 SMNVEV (reference sequence). This CDR3 contains 15 residues. V trimming: 2 bases; J trimming: 2 bases; junction bases outside the gene matches: 2. CDR3 amino acids: CASSLLAGNTDTQYF. The CDR3, as DNA: TGTGCCAGCAGTTTACTAGCGGGAAACACAGATACGCAGTATTTT.

This clone was recorded once. The chain is built from TRBV11-3 and TRBJ1-1, with a possible D match to TRBD1 (6 bases). CDR1 is SGHNT and CDR2 is YENEEA in the germline V gene. The CDR3 extends over 17 amino acids. V was pared by 0 bases and J by 5 bases, with 19 bases between. The CDR3 loop reads CASSLDIALGARTEAFF. CDR3 coding DNA: TGTGCCAGCAGCTTAGACATTGCCTTGGGGGCGAGGACTGAAGCTTTCTTT. The full variable domain, in which reference TRBV11-3 and TRBJ1-1 provide the parts outside the CDR3, is EAGVVQSPRYKIIEKKQPVAFWCNPISGHNTLYWYLQNLGQGPELLIRYENEEAVDDSQLPKDRFSAERLKGVDSTLKIQPAELGDSAVYLCASSLDIALGARTEAFFGQGTRLTVV.

This chain links TRBV7-9 with TRBJ2-5; 7 nucleotides match TRBD2. J was trimmed by 2 bases and V by 2 bases; bases with no gene match: 5. Per germline, CDR1 SEHNR and CDR2 FQNEAQ (reference sequence). The CDR3 extends over 15 amino acids. CDR3 residues: CASSLLAGRQETQYF. Here the CDR3 DNA reads TGTGCCAGCAGCTTATTGGCCGGGAGGCAAGAGACCCAGTACTTC. The whole variable domain, remainder taken from reference TRBV7-9 and TRBJ2-5, is DTGVSQNPRHKITKRGQNVTFRCDPISEHNRLYWYRQTLGQGPEFLTYFQNEAQLEKSRLLSDRFSAERPKGSFSTLEIQRTEQGDSAMYLCASSLLAGRQETQYFGPGTRLLVL.

The J gene is TRBJ1-2, the V gene TRBV4-2; tentative D call: TRBD1 (5 bases). Per the germline V gene, CDR1 is LGHNA and CDR2 is YNFKEQ. The CDR3 loop spans 15 amino acids. Trimming removed 1 base at V and 2 bases at J, with 11 bases between. CDR3 amino acids: CASSQVQGENYGYTF. DNA of the CDR3: TGTGCCAGCAGCCAAGTCCAGGGCGAGAACTATGGCTACACCTTC.

The V and J genes are TRBV9 and TRBJ2-1; 12 positions agree with TRBD2. Germline assignment: CDR1 SGDLS and CDR2 YYNGEE. The junction had 5 bases not matched to a gene; V was cut back by 0 bases and J by 10 bases. The CDR3 consists of 15 residues. CDR3: CASSVAGTSGWEQFF. In DNA, the CDR3 is TGTGCCAGCAGCGTAGCAGGGACTAGCGGGTGGGAGCAGTTCTTC.

The rearrangement uses TRBV18 and TRBJ2-5, with 8 bases lining up with TRBD2. This CDR3 comprises 17 residues. From germline, CDR1 is KGHSH and CDR2 LQKENI. Losses at the gene ends were 2 bases for V and 4 bases for J; bases not matched to a gene: 12. This CDR3 reads CASSPWVLADPGETQYF. Here the CDR3 DNA reads TGTGCCAGCTCACCATGGGTACTAGCGGATCCCGGAGAGACCCAGTACTTC.

V usage is TRBV19 and J usage is TRBJ2-1; D remains ambiguous. Germline CDR1 LNHDA, CDR2 SQIVND (reference sequence). The CDR3 is 14 amino acids. Trimming stripped 6 bases from V and 4 bases from J, with 13 bases between. CDR3: CASRPGLLYNEQFF. Written as DNA, the CDR3 is TGTGCCAGTAGGCCCGGTCTGTTGTACAATGAGCAGTTCTTC.

The chain joins TRBV6-5 to TRBJ2-1, with 8 positions matching TRBD2. The CDR3 is 15 amino acids. J was trimmed by 4 bases and V by 5 bases; bases with no gene match: 7. CDR1 and CDR2 (germline): MNHEY, SVGAGI. CDR3 DNA sequence: TGTGCCAGCAGTCATGGGACTAGGCTATACAATGAGCAGTTCTTC. This translates into CASSHGTRLYNEQFF.

V and J are TRBV4-2 and TRBJ2-5; TRBD2 aligns across 10 bases. Germline CDR1 reads LGHNA; CDR2 reads YNFKEQ. Trimming took 7 bases from V and 1 from J; bases not matched to a gene: 3. The CDR3 spans 14 residues. The CDR3, as DNA: TGTGCCAGCACTCAGCGGGAGGGCCAAGAGACCCAGTACTTC. Its translation: CASTQREGQETQYF.

This clone has only a few counts. The chain has TRBV11-2 and TRBJ2-1; no definite D call. CDR1 is SGHAT, CDR2 FQNNGV, per germline. CDR3 size: 13 residues. Trimming pared 1 base from V and 9 bases from J, leaving 10 bases between. The CDR3 DNA follows: TGTGCCAGCAGCTTAGGGATTGGCGGTGAGCAGTTCTTC. Translating gives CASSLGIGGEQFF. The full variable domain, with the rest looked up from reference TRBV11-2 and TRBJ2-1, is EAGVAQSPRYKIIEKRQSVAFWCNPISGHATLYWYQQILGQGPKLLIQFQNNGVVDDSQLPKDRFSAERLKGVDSTLKIQPAKLEDSAVYLCASSLGIGGEQFFGPGTRLTVL.

The gene calls are TRBV9 and TRBJ2-3, with TRBD2 matching 12 bases. The CDR3 is made up of 17 amino acids. CDR1 and CDR2 (germline): SGDLS, YYNGEE. V shed 3 bases, J shed 3 bases, and the junction held 8 bases outside the gene matches. Written as DNA, the CDR3 is TGTGCCAGCAGCGCATCCCCCGGGACTAGCGGGACAGATACGCAGTATTTT. Encoded protein: CASSASPGTSGTDTQYF.

The chain combines TRBV7-2 with TRBJ1-1; D is possibly TRBD1 (5 bases). The CDR3 covers 16 residues. Germline V lookup: CDR1 SGHTA, CDR2 FQGNSA. Trimming cost V 0 bases and J 1 base, with 12 bases left between them. The CDR3 region has the DNA TGTGCCAGCAGCTTAGCGTACGGCAGGGCGAACACTGAAGCTTTCTTT. Translating it yields CASSLAYGRANTEAFF.

J is TRBJ2-3 and V is TRBV11-2; D unresolved. Germline values: CDR1 SGHAT, CDR2 FQNNGV. Trimming shortened V by 3 bases and J by 5 bases, and 3 bases separated the two germline ends. The CDR3 is 11 residues long. The CDR3 is CASSFLDTQYF. The CDR3, as DNA: TGTGCCAGCAGCTTTCTAGATACGCAGTATTTT.

V and J are TRBV4-2 and TRBJ2-3; D gene unclear. The CDR3 is made up of 16 amino acids. Germline assignment: CDR1 LGHNA and CDR2 YNFKEQ. With 0 bases removed from V and 5 bases from J, the gap between germline ends came to 15 bases. The CDR3 DNA reads TGTGCCAGCAGCCAAGATCTGGCAGCCCCGGGAGATACGCAGTATTTT. Residues: CASSQDLAAPGDTQYF.

The genes are TRBV27 and TRBJ2-7; possibly TRBD2 for D (5 bases). The ends were cut back, 5 bases at V and 1 base at J, with 12 bases in the middle. CDR1 and CDR2 from the germline V gene are MNHEY and SMNVEV (reference sequence). CDR3 length equals 14 residues. As DNA, the CDR3 is TGTGCCAGCAGTCGACTAATCGGTTCCTACGAGCAGTACTTC. The encoded protein is CASSRLIGSYEQYF.

Only a few counts were recorded for this clone. V is TRBV6-2 or TRBV6-3 and J is TRBJ1-3; 7 bases match TRBD1. V was clipped by 5 bases and J by 3 bases; unmatched bases: 4. Germline values: CDR1 MNHEY, CDR2 SVGEGT. There are 14 residues in the CDR3. The CDR3 here is CASSTGQVGNTIYF. The DNA for the CDR3 is TGTGCCAGCAGTACCGGACAGGTTGGAAACACCATATATTTT.

J is TRBJ1-4 and V is TRBV27; 10 bases map to TRBD1. Germline assignment: CDR1 MNHEY and CDR2 SMNVEV (reference sequence). The junction had 6 bases not matched to a gene; V was cut back by 6 bases and J by 5 bases. The length of the CDR3 is 15 residues. The CDR3 here is CASRTGGAGNEKLFF. The CDR3 DNA sequence: TGTGCCAGCAGGACAGGGGGCGCGGGAAATGAAAAACTGTTTTTT.

V usage is TRBV27 and J usage is TRBJ2-7, with TRBD1 matching 9 bases. Germline V CDR1 and CDR2: MNHEY, SMNVEV (reference sequence). Trimming took 5 bases from V and 0 from J; bases not matched to a gene: 8. The CDR3 runs to 16 residues. In DNA form, the CDR3 reads TGTGCCAGCAGTCCCTTCCGGGACAGGGCCTCCTACGAGCAGTACTTC. The encoded protein is CASSPFRDRASYEQYF.

The chain links TRBV19 to TRBJ1-5; no definite D call. V lost 6 bases to trimming and J lost 0 bases, with 12 bases between them. CDR3 length: 15 amino acids. From germline, CDR1 is LNHDA and CDR2 SQIVND (reference sequence). CDR3 DNA sequence: TGTGCCAGTAGCCCTGGGCAGAATAGCAATCAGCCCCAGCATTTT. Its translation: CASSPGQNSNQPQHF.

The J gene is TRBJ2-7, the V gene TRBV5-1; 7 bases line up with TRBD2. The ends lost 3 bases at V and 4 bases at J; junction bases unmatched: 13. Germline CDR1 and CDR2: SGHRS and YFSETQ. The CDR3 is made up of 16 amino acids. For the CDR3, the DNA is TGCGCCAGCAGCTACCGCGGGACTACCTTAACTTACGAGCAGTACTTC. Amino acid sequence: CASSYRGTTLTYEQYF.

A single count supports this clone. This chain links TRBV11-2 with TRBJ2-7; TRBD1 is a possible D gene (6 bases). With 4 bases removed from V and 2 bases from J, the gap between germline ends came to 12 bases. This CDR3 has 14 amino acids. Germline V gene lookup returns CDR1 SGHAT and CDR2 FQNNGV. CDR3 nucleotides: TGTGCCAGCAGCTGGGAAGGGGGTCCCTACGAGCAGTACTTC. Protein sequence: CASSWEGGPYEQYF.

The V call is TRBV5-1, the J call TRBJ2-2; D not certain. The CDR3 loop spans 16 amino acids. V was cut by 0 bases and J by 2 bases, with 11 bases left in between. Germline lookup yields CDR1 SGHRS and CDR2 YFSETQ. The CDR3 sequence: CASSLGQVSNTGELFF. DNA of the CDR3: TGCGCCAGCAGCTTGGGGCAGGTTTCTAACACCGGGGAGCTGTTTTTT. The full variable domain, its missing parts supplied by reference TRBV5-1 and TRBJ2-2, is KAGVTQTPRYLIKTRGQQVTLSCSPISGHRSVSWYQQTPGQGLQFLFEYFSETQRNKGNFPGRFSGRQFSNSRSEMNVSTLELGDSALYLCASSLGQVSNTGELFFGEGSRLTVL.

The count of this clone is one. V usage is TRBV7-5 and J usage is TRBJ1-1; the table assigns TRBD1, which was not confirmed against the DNA. TRBV7-5 is an annotated pseudogene. This CDR3 has 14 amino acids. For the CDR3, the DNA is TGTGCCAGAAGCTTAGCGAGACAGCACACTGAAGCTTTCTTT. Amino acids: CARSLARQHTEAFF.

This clone was picked up a small number of times. This chain uses TRBV21-1 with TRBJ1-2; the D segment call TRBD1 is taken from the table without a DNA check. TRBV21-1 is given as a pseudogene. The CDR3 loop spans 17 amino acids. The CDR3 DNA follows: TGTGCCACCAACGCCGCAGACTCCCACCTCTTCCAGGGTGGCTACACCTTC. Protein product: CATNAADSHLFQGGYTF.

This clone occurred a few times. The V call is TRBV11-2, the J call TRBJ2-1, with TRBD2 as a possible D gene (5 bases). The germline V and J ends were trimmed by 0 bases and 0 bases, with 12 bases remaining between them. Germline V gene sequence: CDR1 SGHAT, CDR2 FQNNGV. The CDR3 totals 17 residues. CDR3 in amino acids: CASSLDMPGSSYNEQFF. For the CDR3, the DNA is TGTGCCAGCAGCTTAGATATGCCTGGGAGCTCCTACAATGAGCAGTTCTTC.